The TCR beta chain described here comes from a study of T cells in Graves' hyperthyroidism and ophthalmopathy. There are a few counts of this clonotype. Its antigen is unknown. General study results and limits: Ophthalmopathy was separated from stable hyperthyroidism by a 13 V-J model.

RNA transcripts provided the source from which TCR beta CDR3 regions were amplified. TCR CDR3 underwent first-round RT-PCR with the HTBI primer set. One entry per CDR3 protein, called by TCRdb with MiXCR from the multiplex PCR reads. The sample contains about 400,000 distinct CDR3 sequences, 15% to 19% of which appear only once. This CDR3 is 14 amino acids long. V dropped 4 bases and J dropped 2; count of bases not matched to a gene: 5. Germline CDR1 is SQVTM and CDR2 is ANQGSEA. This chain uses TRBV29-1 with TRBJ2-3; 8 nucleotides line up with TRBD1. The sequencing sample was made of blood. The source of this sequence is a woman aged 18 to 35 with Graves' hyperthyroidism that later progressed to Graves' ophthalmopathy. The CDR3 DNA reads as TGCAGCGTTGCCCGACAGGGGCACACAGATACGCAGTATTTT. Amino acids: CSVARQGHTDTQYF.